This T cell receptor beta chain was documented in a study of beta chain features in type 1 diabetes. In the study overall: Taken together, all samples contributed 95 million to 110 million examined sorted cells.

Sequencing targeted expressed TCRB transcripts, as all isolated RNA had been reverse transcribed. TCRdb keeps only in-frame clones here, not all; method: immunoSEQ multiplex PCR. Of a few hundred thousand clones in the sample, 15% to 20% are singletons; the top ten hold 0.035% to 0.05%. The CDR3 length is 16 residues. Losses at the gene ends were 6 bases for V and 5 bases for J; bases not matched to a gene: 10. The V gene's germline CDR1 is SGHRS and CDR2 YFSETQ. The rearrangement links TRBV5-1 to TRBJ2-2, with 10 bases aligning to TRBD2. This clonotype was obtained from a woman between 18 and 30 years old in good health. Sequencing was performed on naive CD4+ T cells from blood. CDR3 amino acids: CASNLITSGVTGELFF. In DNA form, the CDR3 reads TGCGCCAGCAACCTGATAACTAGCGGGGTAACCGGGGAGCTGTTTTTT.